This passage covers 8 T cell receptor beta chains from one sample sequenced in a study of technical replicates of blood from a handful of donors. The assay was immunoSEQ multiplex PCR, and TCRdb's table has in-frame clones only and misses some. The data contain about 100,000 clones, around 95% of them seen just once; the ten biggest clones take up around 0.24%. Input material: T cells isolated from PBMCs. All receptors derive from a human donor in good health.

The chain uses TRBV5-4 and TRBJ2-2; 7 bases fit TRBD1. Germline V gene data show CDR1 as SGHNT and CDR2 as YYREEE (reference sequence). The CDR3 has 16 amino acids. The J segment lost 8 bases and the V segment lost 4 bases, leaving 14 bases of the junction unmatched. CDR3 loop: CASSTPTGQALGELFF. The CDR3 DNA reads as TGTGCCAGCAGCACACCAACCGGACAGGCCTTAGGGGAGCTGTTTTTT.

This clone showed up just once. The chain carries TRBV29-1 and TRBJ2-5; 8 positions agree with TRBD1. Germline trimming cut 7 bases from V and 3 bases from J; bases unmatched to any gene: 4. CDR1 and CDR2 (germline): SQVTM, ANQGSEA. The CDR3 is made up of 12 amino acids. The CDR3 DNA is TGCAGCGCAGTGACAGGGGAAGAGACCCAGTACTTC. Amino acid sequence: CSAVTGEETQYF.

The chain carries TRBV11-2 and TRBJ1-4; D perhaps matches TRBD1 (5 bases). The germline V gene encodes CDR1 SGHAT and CDR2 FQNNGV. This CDR3 has 15 amino acids. V lost 2 bases and J 4 bases, leaving 11 bases between the germline ends. CDR3 sequence (DNA): TGTGCCAGCAGCTTAAAACACAGGATTAATGAAAAACTGTTTTTT. Translated: CASSLKHRINEKLFF.

The chain uses TRBV4-1 and TRBJ1-1; D gene ambiguous. The CDR3 sequence is 14 residues long. V was trimmed by 2 bases and J by 1 base, leaving 8 bases between them. Germline-derived CDR1 and CDR2 are MGHRA and YSYEKL. CDR3 in DNA: TGCGCCAGCAGCCAACCGAGGAAGAACACTGAAGCTTTCTTT. Amino acids: CASSQPRKNTEAFF.

The chain has TRBV10-2 and TRBJ2-1, with D unclear. The CDR3 totals 15 residues. The V end lost 3 bases, the J end lost 0 bases, and 9 bases lay between the germline ends. In germline, CDR1 is WSHSY, CDR2 SAAADI. The CDR3 coding sequence is TGCGCCAGCAGTGAATTTCATAGCTCCTACAATGAGCAGTTCTTC. Its translation: CASSEFHSSYNEQFF.

This clone was found once. CDR3 sequence reads: CASQSGDEKLFF. The CDR3 nucleotides read TGTGCCAGTCAGTCCGGGGATGAAAAACTGTTTTTT. The chain joins TRBV6-6 to TRBJ1-4, with unresolved D. CDR1 and CDR2 (germline): MNHNY, SVGAGI (reference sequence). The CDR3 loop spans 12 amino acids. With 9 bases removed from V and 6 bases from J, the gap between germline ends came to 11 bases.

This clone showed up just a few times. The rearrangement joins TRBV7-9 to TRBJ1-1; D uncertain. The CDR3 sequence is 12 residues long. The ends were cut back, 3 bases at V and 8 bases at J, with 10 bases in the middle. Germline V gene data show CDR1 as SEHNR and CDR2 as FQNEAQ (reference sequence). The CDR3 bases are TGTGCCAGCAGCTTCGGTCAATCGGAAGCTTTCTTT. Translating gives CASSFGQSEAFF. The entire variable domain, with the rest obtained from reference TRBV7-9 and TRBJ1-1, is as follows: DTGVSQNPRHKITKRGQNVTFRCDPISEHNRLYWYRQTLGQGPEFLTYFQNEAQLEKSRLLSDRFSAERPKGSFSTLEIQRTEQGDSAMYLCASSFGQSEAFFGQGTRLTVV.

This clone has a single count. The V gene is TRBV6-5, the J gene TRBJ2-7, with TRBD1 matching over 7 bases. J gave up 0 bases and V 6 bases, and 2 bases lay outside the gene matches. CDR3 length: 13 amino acids. Germline values: CDR1 MNHEY, CDR2 SVGAGI. CDR3 loop: CASSWDSSYEQYF. In DNA form, the CDR3 reads TGTGCCAGCAGCTGGGACAGCTCCTACGAGCAGTACTTC.